This T cell receptor beta chain was sequenced in a study of blood T cell repertoires in COVID-19 (dated by TCRdb to the early 2020s). In terms of the full investigation: Samples covering the acute and convalescent phases of COVID-19 were provided by collaborators in the United States, Italy and Spain. Sample metadata almost always included a de-identified subject ID, COVID-19 status, age in years and sex. A freely available public database, intended as a resource for researchers studying the immune response to SARS-CoV-2, is where the repertoires were released. Samples were obtained from the ongoing ImmuneRACE study (first 160 participants) and from 1,254 subjects provided by 6 global collaborators. Deeply sampled blood TCRbeta repertoires from subjects exposed to, actively infected with, or recovered from COVID-19 were included in the dataset. The material from the prospective study consisted of cDNA or gDNA derived from T cells, B-cell-depleted T cells, or PBMCs. HLA class I and class II types, where available, came from metadata supplied by the sample provider rather than from assay-based typing.

The immunoSEQ Assay, a bias-controlled multiplex PCR, was used to amplify TCRbeta CDR3 regions from genomic DNA. On the study's bioinformatics: The number of nucleated cells in each sample was estimated by amplification of reference gene primers within the assay. To quantify the absolute abundance of each unique TCRbeta CDR3 rearrangement, sequence reads were collapsed and filtered. For each sample, productive Simpson clonality was calculated as the square root of Simpson's diversity index across productive rearrangements. TCRdb took this table from immuneACCESS and kept in-frame rearrangements with V and J called. Such tables lack part of the clones; where checked against another copy, unresolved V genes explain under half of the gap, and the rest is unexplained. V and J calls and clone size are as listed in that table; D and trimming were resolved from the DNA. This sample gives 120,000 or so clones in total; around 90% of them show up just once. The top ten hold 4% to 5% of the sample.

In Seattle, one collaborating source enrolled patients while the infection was active and tracked those patients longitudinally over the course of disease. The collaborating institutions used their own protocols to collect whole blood in K2EDTA tubes. For TCRbeta analysis, collaborator samples were shipped as frozen whole blood, as isolated PBMCs, or as DNA extracted from either sample type. The junction carries 9 bases between V and J, which are trimmed by 2 bases and 4 bases respectively. As encoded in the germline V gene (reference sequence), CDR1 is LNHDA while CDR2 is SQIVND. The CDR3 has 14 amino acids, counting the end cysteine and phenylalanine. Just CDR3 DNA is preserved here, 42 bases in frame from base 1. With respect to this clone: No cognate antigen has been identified for it. No quality values exist for individual bases; no much larger clone is one base distant.

Paper-wide results and their limitations: The amount of clinical and demographic metadata varied by source and participant and was provided uncurated.

This clonotype originated in a man aged 60 to 69 with COVID-19, enrolled during active disease. The chain is assembled from TRBV19 and TRBJ1-5; TRBD1 is a possible D gene, resting on 6 matching bases. Sequencing used peripheral blood. The CDR3 reads CASSIPGTNQPQHF. The bases are TGTGCCAGTAGTATACCGGGGACAAATCAGCCCCAGCATTTT.